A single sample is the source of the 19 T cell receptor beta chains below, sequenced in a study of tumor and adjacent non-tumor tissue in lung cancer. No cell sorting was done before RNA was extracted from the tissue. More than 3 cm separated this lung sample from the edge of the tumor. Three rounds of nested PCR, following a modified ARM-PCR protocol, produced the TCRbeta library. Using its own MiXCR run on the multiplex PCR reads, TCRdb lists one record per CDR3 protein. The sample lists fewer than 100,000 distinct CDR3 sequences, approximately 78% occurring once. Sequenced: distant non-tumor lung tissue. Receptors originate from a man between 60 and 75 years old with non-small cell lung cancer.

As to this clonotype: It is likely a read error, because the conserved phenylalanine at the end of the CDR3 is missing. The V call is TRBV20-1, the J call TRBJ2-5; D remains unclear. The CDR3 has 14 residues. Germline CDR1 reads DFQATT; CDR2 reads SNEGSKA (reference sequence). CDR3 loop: CGARLVLTSETQYL. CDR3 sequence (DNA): TGCGGTGCTAGACTCGTCCTCACCTCGGAGACCCAGTACCTC.

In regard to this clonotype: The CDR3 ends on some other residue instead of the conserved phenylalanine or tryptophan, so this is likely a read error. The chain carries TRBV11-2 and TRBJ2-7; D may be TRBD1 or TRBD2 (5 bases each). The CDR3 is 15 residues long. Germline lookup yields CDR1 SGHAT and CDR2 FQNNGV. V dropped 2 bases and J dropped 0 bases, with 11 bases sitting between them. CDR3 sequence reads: CASSLTWGSSYEQYL. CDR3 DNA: TGTGCCAGCAGCTTAACGTGGGGGAGCTCCTACGAGCAGTACCTC.

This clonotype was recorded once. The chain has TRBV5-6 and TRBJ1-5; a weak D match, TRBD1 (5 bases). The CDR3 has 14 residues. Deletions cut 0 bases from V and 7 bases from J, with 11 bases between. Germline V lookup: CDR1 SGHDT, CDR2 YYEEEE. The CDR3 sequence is CASSLGQGDQPQHF. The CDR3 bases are TGTGCCAGCAGCTTGGGGCAGGGTGACCAGCCCCAGCATTTT.

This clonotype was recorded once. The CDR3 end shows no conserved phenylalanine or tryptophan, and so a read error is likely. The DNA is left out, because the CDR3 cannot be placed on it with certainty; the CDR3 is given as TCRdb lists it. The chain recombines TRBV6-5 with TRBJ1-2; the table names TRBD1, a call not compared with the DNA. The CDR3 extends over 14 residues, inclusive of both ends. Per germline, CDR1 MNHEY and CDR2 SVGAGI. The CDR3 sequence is CASRPNRDSHGYTL.

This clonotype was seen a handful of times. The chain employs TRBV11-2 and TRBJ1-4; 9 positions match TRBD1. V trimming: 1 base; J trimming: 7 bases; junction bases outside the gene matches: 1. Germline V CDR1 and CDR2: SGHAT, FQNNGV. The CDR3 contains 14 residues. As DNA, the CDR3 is TGTGCCAGCAGCTTAGGGACAGGGGTTGAAAAACTGTTTTTT. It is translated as CASSLGTGVEKLFF.

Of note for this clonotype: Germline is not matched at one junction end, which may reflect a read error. The CDR3 DNA reads as TGTGCCAGCGGTTTAAGGCCAGGCTATTGCGCCTACGAGCAGTACTTC. Amino acids: CASGLRPGYCAYEQYF. V usage is TRBV28 and J usage is TRBJ2-7; D unclear. Germline CDR1 and CDR2: MDHEN and SYDVKM. The CDR3 is made up of 16 amino acids.

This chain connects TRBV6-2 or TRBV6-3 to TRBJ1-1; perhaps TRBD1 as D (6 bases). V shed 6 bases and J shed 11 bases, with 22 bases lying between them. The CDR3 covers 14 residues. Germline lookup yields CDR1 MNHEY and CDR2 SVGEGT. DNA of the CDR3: TGTGCCAGCAGGCACTCCGTGACAGGAAGTGATGCTTTCTTT. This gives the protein CASRHSVTGSDAFF.

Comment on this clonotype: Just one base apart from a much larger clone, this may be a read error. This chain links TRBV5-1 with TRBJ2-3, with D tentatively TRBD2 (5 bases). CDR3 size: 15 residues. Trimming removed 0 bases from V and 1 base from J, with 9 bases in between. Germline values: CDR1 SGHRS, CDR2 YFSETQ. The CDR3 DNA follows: TGCGCCAGCAGCTTGGGGAGGAATCGCACAGATACGCAGTATTTT. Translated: CASSLGRNRTDTQYF.

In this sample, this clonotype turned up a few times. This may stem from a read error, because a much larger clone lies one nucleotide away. CDR3 in DNA: TGTGCCAGCACCCCAGGGACAGGGAGCTATCAGCCCCAGCATTTT. Translation gives CASTPGTGSYQPQHF. The rearrangement links TRBV6-1 to TRBJ1-5; 9 positions agree with TRBD1. From germline, CDR1 is MNHNS and CDR2 SASEGT. The CDR3 loop spans 15 amino acids. V lost 7 bases and J lost 5; bases outside the gene matches: 9.

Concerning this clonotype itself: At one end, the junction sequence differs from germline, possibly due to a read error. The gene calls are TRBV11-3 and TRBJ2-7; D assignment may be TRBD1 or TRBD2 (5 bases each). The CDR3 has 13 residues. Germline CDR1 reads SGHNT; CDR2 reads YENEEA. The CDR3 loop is CASSFEGTYEQNF. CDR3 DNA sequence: TGTGCCAGCAGCTTCGAAGGGACCTACGAGCAGAACTTC.

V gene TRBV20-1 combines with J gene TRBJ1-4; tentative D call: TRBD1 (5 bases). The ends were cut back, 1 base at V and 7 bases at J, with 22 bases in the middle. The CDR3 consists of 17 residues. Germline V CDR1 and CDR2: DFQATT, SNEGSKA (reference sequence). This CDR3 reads CSARGADKGTLLEKLFF. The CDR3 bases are TGCAGTGCTAGAGGAGCGGATAAGGGGACCTTACTTGAAAAACTGTTTTTT.

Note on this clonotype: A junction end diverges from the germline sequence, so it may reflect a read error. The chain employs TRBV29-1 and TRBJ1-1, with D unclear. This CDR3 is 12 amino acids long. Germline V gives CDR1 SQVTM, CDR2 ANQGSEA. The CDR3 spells CSVEGGSAEASF. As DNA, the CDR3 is TGCAGCGTTGAAGGTGGTTCCGCTGAAGCTTCATTT. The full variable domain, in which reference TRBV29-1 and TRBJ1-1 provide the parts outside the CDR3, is SAVISQKPSRDICQRGTSLTIQCQVDSQVTMMFWYRQQPGQSLTLIATANQGSEATYESGFVIDKFPISRPNLTFSTLTVSNMSPEDSSIYLCSVEGGSAEASFGQGTRLTVV.

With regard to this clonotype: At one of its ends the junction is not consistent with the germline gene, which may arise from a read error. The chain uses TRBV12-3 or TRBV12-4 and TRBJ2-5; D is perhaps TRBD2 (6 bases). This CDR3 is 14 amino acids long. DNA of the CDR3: TGCGCCAGCGGCCAAGGGGAGGCTAGTGAGACCCAGTACTTC. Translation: CASGQGEASETQYF.

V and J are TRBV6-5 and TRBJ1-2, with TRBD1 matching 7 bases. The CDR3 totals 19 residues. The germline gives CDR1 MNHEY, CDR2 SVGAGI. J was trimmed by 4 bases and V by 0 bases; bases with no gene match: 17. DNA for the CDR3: TGTGCCAGCAGTTACTCGTACCGTTTTCCGGGACAGATTCCCTATGGCTACACCTTC. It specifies CASSYSYRFPGQIPYGYTF.

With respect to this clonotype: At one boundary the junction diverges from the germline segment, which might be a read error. The CDR3 DNA sequence: TGTGCCGGCAGCCACTCACTAGGGACATGGTTAGGAAATCCACCCCTCCACTTT. Amino acids: CAGSHSLGTWLGNPPLHF. This chain joins TRBV4-2 and TRBJ1-6, with D tentatively TRBD1 (6 bases). Germline CDR1 and CDR2: LGHNA and YNFKEQ. CDR3 size: 18 residues.

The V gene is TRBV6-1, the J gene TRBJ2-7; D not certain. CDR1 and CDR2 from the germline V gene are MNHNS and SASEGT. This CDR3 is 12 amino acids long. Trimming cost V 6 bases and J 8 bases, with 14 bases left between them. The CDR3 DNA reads TGTGCCAGCAGAGACACTCCGATAAAGCAGTACTTC. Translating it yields CASRDTPIKQYF.

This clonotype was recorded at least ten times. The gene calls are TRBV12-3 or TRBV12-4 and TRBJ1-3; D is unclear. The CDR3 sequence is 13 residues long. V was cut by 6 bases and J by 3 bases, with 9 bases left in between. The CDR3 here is CASSPSGGNTIYF. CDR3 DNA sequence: TGTGCCAGCAGCCCCTCAGGTGGAAACACCATATATTTT.

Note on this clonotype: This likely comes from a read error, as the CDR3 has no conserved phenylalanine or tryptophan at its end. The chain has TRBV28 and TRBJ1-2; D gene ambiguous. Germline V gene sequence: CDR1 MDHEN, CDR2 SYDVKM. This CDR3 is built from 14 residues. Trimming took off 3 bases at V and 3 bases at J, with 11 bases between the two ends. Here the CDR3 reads CASSFHHIYYGYTS. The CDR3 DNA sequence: TGTGCCAGCAGTTTTCACCATATCTACTATGGCTACACCTCC.

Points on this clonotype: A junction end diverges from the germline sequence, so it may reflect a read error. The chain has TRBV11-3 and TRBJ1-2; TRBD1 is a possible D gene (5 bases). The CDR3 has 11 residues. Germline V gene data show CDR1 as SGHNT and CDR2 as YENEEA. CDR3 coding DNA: TGTGCCGGCAGGTTGGCGTGGGGCTACACCTTT. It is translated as CAGRLAWGYTF.